This paragraph covers one T cell receptor beta chain sequence. The protocol was immunoSEQ multiplex PCR, while the TCRdb copy is restricted to in-frame clones and leaves out a portion. The table lists 1.5 million to 2.5 million clones, about 95% of them singletons. These data originate in a study of shared clonotypes between healthy human individuals. Turning to the study itself: Researchers drew samples from two women and a few men aged 18 to 49.

CDR3 length equals 14 residues. Deletions cut 4 bases from V and 3 bases from J, with 13 bases between. Germline assignment: CDR1 LGHNA and CDR2 YSLEER. Terminally differentiated effector memory CD45RA+ cells were excluded by CCR7 positive selection of CD45RO-negative cells. The sequenced sample consisted of naive CD8+ T cells sorted from blood. The rearrangement uses TRBV4-3 and TRBJ2-7; D might be TRBD1 (6 bases). The source is a man in his late teens or twenties in good health. The CDR3: CASSPSGQSYEQYF. For the CDR3, the DNA is TGCGCCAGCAGCCCGTCCGGACAGAGCTACGAGCAGTACTTC.